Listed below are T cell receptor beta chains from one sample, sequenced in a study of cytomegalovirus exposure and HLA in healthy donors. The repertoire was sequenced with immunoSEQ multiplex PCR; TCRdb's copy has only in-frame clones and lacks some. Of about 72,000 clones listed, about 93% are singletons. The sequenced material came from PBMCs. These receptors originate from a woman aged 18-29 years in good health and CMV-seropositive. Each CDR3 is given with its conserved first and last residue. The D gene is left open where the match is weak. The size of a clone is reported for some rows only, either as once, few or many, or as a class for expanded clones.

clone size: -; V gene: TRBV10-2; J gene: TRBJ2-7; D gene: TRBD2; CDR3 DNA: TGCGCTACGAATTCGGGGACTAGCAGATCCTACGAGCAGTACTTC; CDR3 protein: CATNSGTSRSYEQYF
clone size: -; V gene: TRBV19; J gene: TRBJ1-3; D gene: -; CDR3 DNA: TGTGCCAGTAGCACAACAGGGCCTGGGGGAAACACCATATATTTT; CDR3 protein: CASSTTGPGGNTIYF
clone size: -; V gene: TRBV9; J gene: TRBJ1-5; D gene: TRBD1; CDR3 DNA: TGTGCCAGCAGCGCCAGCGGGCAGGGGGATCAGCCCCAGCATTTT; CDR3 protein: CASSASGQGDQPQHF
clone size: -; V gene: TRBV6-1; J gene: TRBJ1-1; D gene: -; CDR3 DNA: TGTGCCAGCAGTGAAGGCCGGAGAATGAACACTGAAGCTTTCTTT; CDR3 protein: CASSEGRRMNTEAFF
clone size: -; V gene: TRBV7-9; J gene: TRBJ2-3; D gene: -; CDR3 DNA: TGTGCCAGCAGCCTGACTAGGGTTAATGCAGATACGCAGTATTTT; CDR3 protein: CASSLTRVNADTQYF
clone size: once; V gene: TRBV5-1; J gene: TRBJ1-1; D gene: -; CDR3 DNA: TGCGCCAGCAGCGCGGGCGGCGACCTGAACACTGAAGCTTTCTTT; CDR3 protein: CASSAGGDLNTEAFF
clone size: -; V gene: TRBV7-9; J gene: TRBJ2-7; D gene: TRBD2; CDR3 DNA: TGTGCCAGCAGCTCTCCGTCCGGGGCTAGCGGGTCCTACGAGCAGTACTTC; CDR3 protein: CASSSPSGASGSYEQYF
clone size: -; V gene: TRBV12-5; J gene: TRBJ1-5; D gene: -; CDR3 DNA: TGTGCTAGTGGTTTGGACAGGGTGGGGCAGCCCCAGCATTTT; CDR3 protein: CASGLDRVGQPQHF
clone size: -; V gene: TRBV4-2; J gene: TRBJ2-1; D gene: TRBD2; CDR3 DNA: TGTGCCAGCAGCCAAGAATTCGGGACTAGCGGGGGGCTTTACAATGAGCAGTTCTTC; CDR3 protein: CASSQEFGTSGGLYNEQFF
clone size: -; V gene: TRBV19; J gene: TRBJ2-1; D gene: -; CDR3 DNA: TGTGCCAGTAGTATGACCCGACGGAGTATTGGGGAGCAGTTCTTC; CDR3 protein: CASSMTRRSIGEQFF
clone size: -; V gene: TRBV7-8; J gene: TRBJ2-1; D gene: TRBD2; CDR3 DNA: TGTGCCAGCAGCTCCCTTCGGACGGGAGGCGACAATGAGCAGTTCTTC; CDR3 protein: CASSSLRTGGDNEQFF
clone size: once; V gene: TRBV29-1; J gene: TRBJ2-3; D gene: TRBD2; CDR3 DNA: TGCAGCGTTCACGAGCGGGGGGGGGTCACAGATACGCAGTATTTT; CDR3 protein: CSVHERGGVTDTQYF
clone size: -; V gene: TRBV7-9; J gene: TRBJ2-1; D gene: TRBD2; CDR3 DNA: TGTGCCAGCAGCTTCACGCTAGCGGGTCCCTACAATGAGCAGTTCTTC; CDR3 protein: CASSFTLAGPYNEQFF
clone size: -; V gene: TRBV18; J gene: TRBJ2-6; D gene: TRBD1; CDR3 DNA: TGTGCCAGCTCACCAAACAGGGGGTTGGCCAACGTCCTGACTTTC; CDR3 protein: CASSPNRGLANVLTF